This note documents a single T cell receptor beta chain sequence. Antigen specificity is unknown. The source of the sample is a study of T cell responses to AZD1222 COVID-19 vaccine. Study-level points and caveats: Elevations in Spike-specific TCR breadth and depth followed administration of two AZD1222 doses.

The table came from immunoSEQ multiplex PCR; TCRdb's copy has only in-frame clones and leaves some out. The sample has under 150,000 clones, about nine tenths seen once. Germline CDR1 is LGHDT and CDR2 is YNNKEL (reference sequence). Trimming took off 1 base at V and 8 bases at J, with 5 bases between the two ends. The CDR3 sequence is 11 residues long. The TCR sequence derives from an adult in good health. V gene TRBV3-1 (or the pseudogene TRBV3-2) combines with J gene TRBJ1-1; D call uncertain. The specimen comprised peripheral blood, sampled on day 0 of MenACWY control vaccination. The CDR3: CASSQGGEAFF. The CDR3 DNA is TGTGCCAGCAGCCAAGGAGGGGAAGCTTTCTTT.